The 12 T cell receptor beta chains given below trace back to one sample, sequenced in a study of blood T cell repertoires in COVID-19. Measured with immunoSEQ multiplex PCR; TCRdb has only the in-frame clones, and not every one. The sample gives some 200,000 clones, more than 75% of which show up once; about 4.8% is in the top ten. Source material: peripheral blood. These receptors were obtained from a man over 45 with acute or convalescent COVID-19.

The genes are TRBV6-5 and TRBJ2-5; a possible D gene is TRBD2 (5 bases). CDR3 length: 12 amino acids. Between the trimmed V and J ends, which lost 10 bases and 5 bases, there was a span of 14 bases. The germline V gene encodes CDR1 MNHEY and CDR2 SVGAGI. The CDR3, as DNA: TGTGCCACTCGAAGGGCGGGTGAGACCCAGTACTTC. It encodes CATRRAGETQYF.

The CDR3 sequence: CASTGARVYNEQFF. Here the CDR3 DNA reads TGTGCCAGCACAGGGGCCAGGGTGTACAATGAGCAGTTCTTC. The chain couples TRBV19 to TRBJ2-1; 7 bases are a match to TRBD1. The ends lost 9 bases at V and 4 bases at J; junction bases unmatched: 9. This CDR3 region has 14 residues. Germline lookup yields CDR1 LNHDA and CDR2 SQIVND (reference sequence).

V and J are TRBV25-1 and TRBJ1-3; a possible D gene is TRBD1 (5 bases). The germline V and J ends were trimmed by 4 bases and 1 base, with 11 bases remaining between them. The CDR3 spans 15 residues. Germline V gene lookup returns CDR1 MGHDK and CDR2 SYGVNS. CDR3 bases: TGTGCCAGCAGTGTAGACAGTGGGTCTGGAAACACCATATATTTT. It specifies CASSVDSGSGNTIYF.

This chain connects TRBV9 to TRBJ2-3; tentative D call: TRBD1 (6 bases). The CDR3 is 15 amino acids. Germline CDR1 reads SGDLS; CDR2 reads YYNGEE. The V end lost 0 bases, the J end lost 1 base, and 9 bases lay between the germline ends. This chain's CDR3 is CASSVVGGGTDTQYF. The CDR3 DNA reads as TGTGCCAGCAGCGTAGTAGGGGGTGGCACAGATACGCAGTATTTT.

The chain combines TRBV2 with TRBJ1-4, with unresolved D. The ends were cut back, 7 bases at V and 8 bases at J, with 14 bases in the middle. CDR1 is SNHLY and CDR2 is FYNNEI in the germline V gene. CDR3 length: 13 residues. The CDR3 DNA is TGTGCCAGCAAGGAGACGGAGATCGAAAAACTGTTTTTT. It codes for CASKETEIEKLFF.

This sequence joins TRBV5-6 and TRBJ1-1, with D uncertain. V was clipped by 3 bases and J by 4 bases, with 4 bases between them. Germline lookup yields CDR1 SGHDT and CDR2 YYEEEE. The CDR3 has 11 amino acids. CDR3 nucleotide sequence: TGTGCCAGCAGCTCTTTCACTGAAGCTTTCTTT. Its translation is CASSSFTEAFF.

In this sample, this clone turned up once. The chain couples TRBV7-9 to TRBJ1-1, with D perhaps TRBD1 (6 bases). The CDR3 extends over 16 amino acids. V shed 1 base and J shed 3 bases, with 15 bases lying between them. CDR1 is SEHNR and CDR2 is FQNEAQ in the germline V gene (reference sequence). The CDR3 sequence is CASSLVRQGRYTEAFF. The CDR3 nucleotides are TGTGCCAGCAGCTTAGTTAGGCAGGGGCGATACACTGAAGCTTTCTTT. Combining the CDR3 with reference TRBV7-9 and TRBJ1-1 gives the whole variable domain DTGVSQNPRHKITKRGQNVTFRCDPISEHNRLYWYRQTLGQGPEFLTYFQNEAQLEKSRLLSDRFSAERPKGSFSTLEIQRTEQGDSAMYLCASSLVRQGRYTEAFFGQGTRLTVV.

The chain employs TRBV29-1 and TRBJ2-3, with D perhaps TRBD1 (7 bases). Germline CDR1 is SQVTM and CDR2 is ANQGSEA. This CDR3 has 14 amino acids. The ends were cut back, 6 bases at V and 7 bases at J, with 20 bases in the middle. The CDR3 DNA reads TGCAGCGTCCGAAAGGAGGGGGCCATGAATACGCAGTATTTT. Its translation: CSVRKEGAMNTQYF.

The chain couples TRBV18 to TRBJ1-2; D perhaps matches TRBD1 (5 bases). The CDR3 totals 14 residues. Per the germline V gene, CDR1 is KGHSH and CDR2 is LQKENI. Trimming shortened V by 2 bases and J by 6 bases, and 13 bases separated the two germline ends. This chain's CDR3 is CASSPDQGANGYTF. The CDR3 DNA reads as TGTGCCAGCTCACCAGACCAGGGTGCCAATGGCTACACCTTC.

In DNA form, the CDR3 reads TGTGCCAGCAGGGGGTCCCAGGGCTTGGGGACCCAGTACTTC. This sequence encodes CASRGSQGLGTQYF. The rearrangement joins TRBV6-5 to TRBJ2-5, with D maybe TRBD1 (5 bases). CDR1 is MNHEY, CDR2 SVGAGI, per germline. Trimming pared 6 bases from V and 7 bases from J, leaving 18 bases between. The CDR3 has 14 residues.

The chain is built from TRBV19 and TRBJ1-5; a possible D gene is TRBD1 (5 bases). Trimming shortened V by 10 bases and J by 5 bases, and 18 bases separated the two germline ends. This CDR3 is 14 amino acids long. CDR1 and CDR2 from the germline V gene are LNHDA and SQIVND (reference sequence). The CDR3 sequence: CATRAGISDQPQHF. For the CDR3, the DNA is TGTGCCACAAGGGCAGGGATCTCCGATCAGCCCCAGCATTTT.

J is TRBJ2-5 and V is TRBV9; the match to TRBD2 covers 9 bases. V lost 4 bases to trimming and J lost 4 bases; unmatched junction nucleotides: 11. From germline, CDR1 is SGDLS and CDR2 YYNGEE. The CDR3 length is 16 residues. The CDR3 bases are TGTGCCAGCAGCACCTTAGCGGGGGCCGTGGGAGAGACCCAGTACTTC. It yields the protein CASSTLAGAVGETQYF.